The 14 T cell receptor beta chains below come from one sample, sequenced in a study of T-cell memory formation after mild COVID-19. A single record per CDR3 protein comes from TCRdb applying MiXCR to the 5' RACE reads. The sample carries 580,000 or so distinct CDR3 sequences, roughly a sixth recorded once. The sample consisted of PBMCs or a T cell subset sorted from them (not recorded which). The receptors originated from an adult woman who had mild COVID-19 (a few samples of this study predate the infection). Cell type and time point are not known.

This clonotype was observed a few times. V gene TRBV25-1 combines with J gene TRBJ2-2; possibly TRBD1 for D (5 bases). Per the germline V gene, CDR1 is MGHDK and CDR2 is SYGVNS. The CDR3 has 14 residues. V lost 7 bases and J 3 bases, leaving 12 bases between the germline ends. This CDR3 reads CASKQAGYTGELFF. The CDR3 bases are TGTGCCAGCAAACAGGCAGGGTACACCGGGGAGCTGTTTTTT.

This clonotype was picked up a small number of times. CDR3 sequence: CASSPSGTEAFF. In DNA, the CDR3 is TGCGCCAGCAGCCCCTCCGGAACTGAAGCTTTCTTT. The chain has TRBV4-1 and TRBJ1-1; no definite D call. Germline loops: CDR1 MGHRA, CDR2 YSYEKL. V lost 4 bases, J lost 5 bases, and 8 bases lay in between. CDR3 length: 12 residues.

This clonotype was observed a handful of times. This chain links TRBV25-1 with TRBJ2-1; 9 nucleotides agree with TRBD1. V trimming: 3 bases; J trimming: 8 bases; junction bases outside the gene matches: 5. CDR1 MGHDK and CDR2 SYGVNS come from the germline V gene. The CDR3 totals 14 residues. CDR3 in amino acids: CASSDYRGRDEQFF. In DNA form, the CDR3 reads TGTGCCAGCAGTGACTACAGGGGGCGCGATGAGCAGTTCTTC. Full variable domain (outside the CDR3, taken from reference TRBV25-1 and TRBJ2-1): EADIYQTPRYLVIGTGKKITLECSQTMGHDKMYWYQQDPGMELHLIHYSYGVNSTEKGDLSSESTVSRIRTEHFPLTLESARPSHTSQYLCASSDYRGRDEQFFGPGTRLTVL.

V is TRBV6-8 and J is TRBJ2-1, with D tentatively TRBD1 or TRBD2 (5 bases each). Germline V lookup: CDR1 MNHGY, CDR2 SAAAGT. Trimming stripped 5 bases from V and 7 bases from J, with 9 bases between. The CDR3 totals 12 residues. CDR3 in amino acids: CASSQGTNEQFF. CDR3 DNA sequence: TGTGCCAGCAGTCAAGGGACGAATGAGCAGTTCTTC.

The genes are TRBV7-3 and TRBJ2-3, with 9 bases matching TRBD2. V was clipped by 5 bases and J by 0 bases; unmatched bases: 9. Germline V gene lookup returns CDR1 SGHTA and CDR2 FQGTGA. This CDR3 comprises 17 residues. The CDR3 coding sequence is TGTGCCAGCAGCCCACATCCGAGCGGGAGGAGCACAGATACGCAGTATTTT. Its protein is CASSPHPSGRSTDTQYF.

V gene TRBV10-2 combines with J gene TRBJ2-1; 11 positions agree with TRBD2. Germline V gives CDR1 WSHSY, CDR2 SAAADI. The V segment lost 0 bases and the J segment 6 bases; nucleotides outside the gene matches: 7. This CDR3 is built from 17 residues. The CDR3 here is CASSESLLAGALNEQFF. The CDR3 nucleotides read TGCGCCAGCAGTGAGTCCTTACTAGCGGGGGCACTCAATGAGCAGTTCTTC.

The chain carries TRBV7-9 and TRBJ1-1; maybe TRBD1 (5 bases). Germline CDR1 is SEHNR and CDR2 is FQNEAQ (reference sequence). The V gene lost 0 bases and the J gene lost 6 bases, with 14 bases spanning the gap. CDR3 length: 15 residues. This chain's CDR3 is CASSLALTGSSEAFF. In DNA, the CDR3 is TGTGCCAGCAGCTTAGCGCTTACAGGCTCGTCTGAAGCTTTCTTT. Looking up the rest from reference TRBV7-9 and TRBJ1-1 gives the full variable domain: DTGVSQNPRHKITKRGQNVTFRCDPISEHNRLYWYRQTLGQGPEFLTYFQNEAQLEKSRLLSDRFSAERPKGSFSTLEIQRTEQGDSAMYLCASSLALTGSSEAFFGQGTRLTVV.

The chain uses TRBV6-1 and TRBJ1-2; weak D call: TRBD1 (5 bases). The CDR3 is 13 residues long. V was trimmed by 3 bases and J by 2 bases, leaving 7 bases between them. The germline CDR1 and CDR2 sequences are MNHNS and SASEGT. In DNA form, the CDR3 reads TGTGCCAGCAGTGAGAACAGGAACTATGGCTACACCTTC. Amino acids: CASSENRNYGYTF.

The V gene is TRBV30, the J gene TRBJ2-3; 7 positions agree with TRBD1. The CDR3 consists of 14 residues. The J segment lost 0 bases and the V segment lost 4 bases, leaving 4 bases of the junction unmatched. Germline-derived CDR1 and CDR2 are GTSNPN and SVGIG (reference sequence). The CDR3, as DNA: TGTGCCTGGATTCCGGGACAGAGCACAGATACGCAGTATTTT. Translated, it gives CAWIPGQSTDTQYF.

This clonotype was seen a few times. The V and J genes are TRBV7-9 and TRBJ1-1; D gene unclear. CDR1 SEHNR and CDR2 FQNEAQ come from the germline V gene (reference sequence). Trimming left V 5 bases short and J 3 bases short, with 10 bases between. The CDR3 is 13 residues long. CDR3 in amino acids: CASSRIPDTEAFF. CDR3 sequence (DNA): TGTGCCAGCAGCCGGATTCCGGACACTGAAGCTTTCTTT.

The chain couples TRBV6-5 to TRBJ2-7; maybe TRBD2 (5 bases). CDR3 length equals 15 residues. Germline loops: CDR1 MNHEY, CDR2 SVGAGI. V was shortened by 0 bases and J by 1 base, with 10 bases between the two germline ends. This chain's CDR3 is CASSYSREPSYEQYF. CDR3 nucleotide sequence: TGTGCCAGCAGTTACTCAAGGGAGCCTTCCTACGAGCAGTACTTC.

The chain is built from TRBV20-1 and TRBJ2-3; 7 positions agree with TRBD2. V lost 6 bases to trimming and J lost 2 bases; unmatched junction nucleotides: 5. The CDR3 length is 13 residues. Per the germline V gene, CDR1 is DFQATT and CDR2 is SNEGSKA (reference sequence). The DNA for the CDR3 is TGCAGTGCCACGGGGACTAACACAGATACGCAGTATTTT. This codes for CSATGTNTDTQYF.

The gene calls are TRBV14 and TRBJ2-5, with D possibly being TRBD2 (5 bases). Germline lookup yields CDR1 SGHDN and CDR2 FVKESK. Between the trimmed V and J ends, which lost 1 base and 5 bases, there was a span of 11 bases. The length of the CDR3 is 14 residues. This CDR3 is CASSQAGRGETQYF. In DNA, the CDR3 is TGTGCCAGCAGCCAAGCAGGACGAGGGGAGACCCAGTACTTC.

This clonotype showed up just a few times. This chain links TRBV7-2 with TRBJ1-1; 7 bases fit TRBD1. The CDR3 extends over 12 amino acids. The V and J ends lost 3 bases and 8 bases, in that order; junction bases with no gene match: 3. Germline assignment: CDR1 SGHTA and CDR2 FQGNSA. This CDR3 reads CASSFWTGEAFF. The CDR3 region has the DNA TGTGCCAGCAGCTTTTGGACAGGCGAAGCTTTCTTT. Together with reference TRBV7-2 and TRBJ1-1, the CDR3 gives the full variable domain: GAGVSQSPSNKVTEKGKDVELRCDPISGHTALYWYRQSLGQGLEFLIYFQGNSAPDKSGLPSDRFSAERTGGSVSTLTIQRTQQEDSAVYLCASSFWTGEAFFGQGTRLTVV.